The 3 T cell receptor beta chains presented below share a single source sample, sequenced in a study of blood T cell repertoires in COVID-19. Sequenced by immunoSEQ multiplex PCR; TCRdb stores in-frame clones only, minus some. Here the sample spans around 53,000 clones, 70% to 85% being singletons. Input material: peripheral blood. Receptor source: a man aged 65-85 years with active COVID-19.

This chain links TRBV19 with TRBJ1-1; possibly TRBD1 for D (6 bases). Per germline, CDR1 LNHDA and CDR2 SQIVND (reference sequence). The germline V and J ends were trimmed by 0 bases and 9 bases, with 17 bases remaining between them. This CDR3 contains 15 residues. CDR3 DNA: TGTGCCAGTAGTATAGACGTCGGGGGGCACAACAAAGCTTTCTTT. This encodes CASSIDVGGHNKAFF.

V is TRBV6-5 and J is TRBJ1-6, with D perhaps matching TRBD1 (6 bases). This CDR3 is built from 16 residues. Trimming shortened V by 4 bases and J by 11 bases, and 21 bases separated the two germline ends. Germline CDR1 and CDR2: MNHEY and SVGAGI. In DNA form, the CDR3 reads TGTGCCAGCAGTTCCTCTGGGAGGGGGTTGAGGACACCCCTCCACTTT. Amino acid sequence: CASSSSGRGLRTPLHF.

The chain combines TRBV5-1 with TRBJ2-3; the D gene is possibly TRBD2 (6 bases). V dropped 4 bases and J dropped 6 bases, with 12 bases sitting between them. CDR3 length: 13 residues. Looked up from germline, CDR1 is SGHRS and CDR2 is YFSETQ. The CDR3 region has the DNA TGCGCCAGCAGCGCGGGGTCAGCGGATACGCAGTATTTT. This encodes CASSAGSADTQYF.